The 14 T cell receptor beta chains listed next were all sequenced from one sample in a study of identical twins. TCRdb re-called the 5' RACE reads through MiXCR, storing one row per CDR3 protein. Of some 300,000 distinct CDR3 sequences listed, about 12% are singletons. This same sample was also taken into another study, of yellow fever vaccine responses in identical twins.

The sequenced sample was CD8+ T cells sorted from blood. The receptors shown here come from a woman aged 18-29 years in good health.

This clonotype occurred a few times. This chain uses TRBV25-1 with TRBJ2-3; D is perhaps TRBD1 (5 bases). The CDR3 is made up of 13 amino acids. Deletions cut 2 bases from V and 5 bases from J, with 8 bases between. Per germline, CDR1 MGHDK and CDR2 SYGVNS. This CDR3 is CASSETQGDTQYF. DNA for the CDR3: TGTGCCAGCAGTGAAACTCAGGGAGATACGCAGTATTTT.

This clonotype showed up just a few times. The chain couples TRBV28 to TRBJ1-2, with TRBD1 as a possible D gene (5 bases). CDR1 MDHEN and CDR2 SYDVKM come from the germline V gene. Trimming removed 5 bases from V and 2 bases from J, with 12 bases in between. The CDR3 extends over 14 amino acids. The CDR3 protein is CASSPGLQNYGYTF. CDR3 sequence (DNA): TGTGCCAGCAGTCCGGGACTCCAGAACTATGGCTACACCTTC.

This clonotype has at least ten counts. This chain links TRBV6-2 or TRBV6-3 with TRBJ2-2, with 14 bases fitting TRBD2. This CDR3 is built from 18 residues. The V gene end was trimmed by 2 bases and the J gene end by 3 bases; junction bases not matched to a gene: 5. Germline lookup yields CDR1 MNHEY and CDR2 SVGEGT. The CDR3, as DNA: TGTGCCAGCAGTTACCGCCGACTAGCGGGGGGGGACACCGGGGAGCTGTTTTTT. This gives the protein CASSYRRLAGGDTGELFF.

At least ten counts were recorded for this clonotype. V and J are TRBV2 and TRBJ2-7; D is unresolved. This CDR3 spans 10 amino acids. The germline gives CDR1 SNHLY, CDR2 FYNNEI. V lost 2 bases, J lost 5 bases, and 1 base lay in between. CDR3 DNA: TGTGCCAGCAGTGAACACGAGCAGTACTTC. It codes for CASSEHEQYF.

The rearrangement joins TRBV15 to TRBJ2-5; D may match TRBD1 or TRBD2 (6 bases each). The V end was cut by 8 bases, the J end by 1 base, with 11 bases between. The germline V gene has CDR1 LNHNV and CDR2 YYDKDF (reference sequence). The CDR3 has 13 residues. CDR3 sequence reads: CATGGRLQETQYF. In DNA form, the CDR3 reads TGTGCCACCGGGGGGCGCCTCCAAGAGACCCAGTACTTC.

The V gene is TRBV28, the J gene TRBJ1-4, with D unresolved. The ends were cut back, 7 bases at V and 8 bases at J, with 14 bases in the middle. The germline V gene encodes CDR1 MDHEN and CDR2 SYDVKM. This CDR3 is built from 13 residues. The CDR3 reads CASTRWGEEKLFF. The DNA of the CDR3 is TGTGCCAGCACCCGATGGGGAGAGGAAAAACTGTTTTTT.

This clonotype was seen a few times. V and J are TRBV2 and TRBJ2-7, with 13 bases aligning to TRBD2. The CDR3 runs to 17 residues. V was pared by 6 bases and J by 4 bases, with 12 bases of the junction left unmatched. Germline V lookup: CDR1 SNHLY, CDR2 FYNNEI. CDR3 residues: CASRFSGTSGTHYEQYF. The DNA for the CDR3 is TGTGCCAGCAGGTTCTCCGGGACTAGCGGGACCCATTACGAGCAGTACTTC.

This clonotype was seen a handful of times. The genes are TRBV29-1 and TRBJ2-7; D might be TRBD2 (5 bases). This CDR3 is built from 11 residues. Trimming stripped 6 bases from V and 4 bases from J, with 10 bases between. CDR1 is SQVTM, CDR2 ANQGSEA, per germline. In DNA form, the CDR3 reads TGCAGCGTGACGACGGGGTACGAGCAGTACGTC. Encoded protein: CSVTTGYEQYV.

This clonotype was picked up a small number of times. The J gene is TRBJ2-1, the V gene TRBV7-6, with 11 positions matching TRBD2. The CDR3 has 19 amino acids. V was pared by 2 bases and J by 7 bases, with 16 bases of the junction left unmatched. The germline gives CDR1 SGHVS, CDR2 FNYEAQ. This CDR3 is CASSLIPSTSGSSDNEQFF. The CDR3 nucleotides read TGTGCCAGCAGCTTAATCCCCTCTACTAGCGGGAGTTCAGATAATGAGCAGTTCTTC.

The table lists this clonotype with many counts. The V call is TRBV2, the J call TRBJ2-1, with TRBD2 matching over 10 bases. The CDR3 covers 14 residues. Trimming took 4 bases from V and 7 from J; bases not matched to a gene: 4. Germline CDR1 and CDR2: SNHLY and FYNNEI. Written as DNA, the CDR3 is TGTGCCAGCAGTGTTTGGACTAGCGGAAATGAGCAGTTCTTC. Protein: CASSVWTSGNEQFF.

This clonotype was counted ten times or more. This chain links TRBV3-1 with TRBJ1-5; tentatively, D is TRBD1 (5 bases). The CDR3 sequence is 15 residues long. V dropped 1 base and J dropped 4 bases, with 11 bases sitting between them. Looked up from germline, CDR1 is LGHDT and CDR2 is YNNKEL (reference sequence). The DNA of the CDR3 is TGTGCCAGCAGCCAAGTGGGGGAGGGTAATCAGCCCCAGCATTTT. Its protein product is CASSQVGEGNQPQHF. The whole variable domain, filled in from reference TRBV3-1 and TRBJ1-5, reads DTAVSQTPKYLVTQMGNDKSIKCEQNLGHDTMYWYKQDSKKFLKIMFSYNNKELIINETVPNRFSPKSPDKAHLNLHINSLELGDSAVYFCASSQVGEGNQPQHFGDGTRLSIL.

This chain uses TRBV29-1 with TRBJ2-1, with 10 bases fitting TRBD2. Germline-derived CDR1 and CDR2 are SQVTM and ANQGSEA. CDR3 length: 15 residues. Trimming took 1 base from V and 7 from J; bases not matched to a gene: 7. The CDR3 DNA reads TGCAGCGTTGAAGGCCTAGCGGGAGCTTATAATGAGCAGTTCTTC. It codes for CSVEGLAGAYNEQFF.

This chain links TRBV15 with TRBJ2-7; TRBD1 matches 9 bases. V trimming: 4 bases; J trimming: 4 bases; junction bases outside the gene matches: 14. The CDR3 has 17 residues. CDR1 is LNHNV and CDR2 is YYDKDF in the germline V gene (reference sequence). The CDR3 reads CATSMGPEGTGWYEQYF. In DNA form, the CDR3 reads TGTGCCACCAGCATGGGGCCCGAAGGGACAGGGTGGTACGAGCAGTACTTC.

This clonotype was counted a few times. V usage is TRBV20-1 and J usage is TRBJ2-5; 8 bases align to TRBD1. CDR3 size: 14 residues. CDR1 and CDR2 (germline): DFQATT, SNEGSKA (reference sequence). With 6 bases clipped from V and 7 bases from J, the junction kept 13 bases outside the gene matches. The chain's CDR3 is CSARTGMNAGTQYF. CDR3 sequence (DNA): TGCAGTGCCAGGACAGGGATGAATGCGGGGACCCAGTACTTC.